This T cell receptor beta chain was identified during a study of regulatory T cells in long-lasting Graves disease. With iRepertoire HTBI primers and Arm-PCR of CDR3 regions, TCR beta libraries were built. Each CDR3 protein is one row after TCRdb ran MiXCR on the multiplex PCR reads. The sample has about 430,000 distinct CDR3 sequences, over 12% seen once. Study-wide points: Exclusively peripheral blood, rather than thyroid tissue, was studied. Whereas new patients shared roughly 910 public clonotypes, persistent patients shared more, at about 3,000.

Germline V gives CDR1 SEHNR, CDR2 FQNEAQ (reference sequence). The CDR3 contains 17 residues. V was shortened by 3 bases and J by 0 bases, with 14 bases between the two germline ends. Time point given: newly diagnosed GD, antithyroid drugs for less than 3 months. After RNA was extracted from PBMCs, the TCR library was made from it. The sample holds many counts of this clonotype. Its target is not known. Another study also made use of these data, one on T cells in Graves' hyperthyroidism and ophthalmopathy.

The TCR sequence derives from a woman aged 40 to 50 with Graves disease. The gene calls are TRBV7-9 and TRBJ2-2; a weak D match, TRBD1 (6 bases). Here the sequenced sample was peripheral blood mononuclear cells (PBMCs), taken at new diagnosis, from a patient treated with antithyroid drugs. CDR3: CASSFPTDRPNTGELFF. DNA for the CDR3: TGTGCCAGCAGCTTTCCGACCGACAGGCCGAACACCGGGGAGCTGTTTTTT.